A single sample gave rise to the 25 T cell receptor beta chains below, sequenced in a study of CD8+CD57+ T cells in acquired aplastic anemia. Genomic DNA constituted the template upon which TCR beta VDJ and CDR3 profiling was performed. TCRdb reprocessed the reads via MiXCR and lists one record per CDR3 protein. The data contain 200,000 or so distinct CDR3 sequences, about three fifths of them singletons. Material: sorted CD4+, CD8+, or CD8+CD57+ T cells (not recorded which) from PBMCs. These receptors were collected from a human donor with severe aplastic anemia or a healthy control (not recorded which).

The chain carries TRBV20-1 and TRBJ2-5; 12 positions agree with TRBD2. J was trimmed by 1 base and V by 5 bases; bases with no gene match: 26. This CDR3 region has 22 residues. Germline V gene data show CDR1 as DFQATT and CDR2 as SNEGSKA (reference sequence). CDR3 nucleotide sequence: TGCAGTGCTCGGACGGACGGTTCGGCTAGCGGGGGGGACCCCTACCCCCAAGAGACCCAGTACTTC. This codes for CSARTDGSASGGDPYPQETQYF.

Many counts were recorded for this clonotype. V and J are TRBV5-1 and TRBJ1-1; D gene unclear. CDR1 is SGHRS, CDR2 YFSETQ, per germline. The V end was cut by 3 bases, the J end by 6 bases, with 12 bases between. The length of the CDR3 is 13 residues. CDR3 region: CASSSMSAPEAFF. The CDR3 DNA follows: TGCGCCAGCAGCTCAATGTCCGCCCCTGAAGCTTTCTTT. The full variable domain, rest sourced from reference TRBV5-1 and TRBJ1-1, is KAGVTQTPRYLIKTRGQQVTLSCSPISGHRSVSWYQQTPGQGLQFLFEYFSETQRNKGNFPGRFSGRQFSNSRSEMNVSTLELGDSALYLCASSSMSAPEAFFGQGTRLTVV.

This clonotype was recorded at least ten times. This chain joins TRBV13 and TRBJ2-1; no reliable D call. The CDR3 totals 14 residues. V was pared by 5 bases and J by 2 bases, with 10 bases between. Germline CDR1 is PRHDT and CDR2 is FYEKMQ (reference sequence). CDR3 sequence: CASSPWGPYNEQFF. In nucleotides, the CDR3 is TGTGCCAGCAGCCCTTGGGGTCCCTACAATGAGCAGTTCTTC.

The chain carries TRBV29-1 and TRBJ2-1, with TRBD2 as a possible D gene (6 bases). V was shortened by 5 bases and J by 0 bases, with 14 bases between the two germline ends. This CDR3 is built from 15 residues. CDR1 and CDR2 (germline): SQVTM, ANQGSEA. CDR3 bases: TGCAGCGTTAATAGCGGTGCGAGCTCCTACAATGAGCAGTTCTTC. As protein: CSVNSGASSYNEQFF.

The chain employs TRBV20-1 and TRBJ2-7; D gene uncertain. Germline CDR1 reads DFQATT; CDR2 reads SNEGSKA (reference sequence). The V end was cut by 1 base, the J end by 2 bases, with 9 bases between. This CDR3 is built from 13 residues. The CDR3 loop reads CSARGDSPYEQYV. DNA for the CDR3: TGCAGTGCTAGAGGGGATTCACCCTACGAGCAGTACGTC.

The chain joins TRBV24-1 to TRBJ1-5; D is ambiguous. Germline CDR1 and CDR2: KGHDR and SFDVKD. The CDR3 has 14 residues. Deletions cut 5 bases from V and 1 base from J, with 8 bases between. CDR3 sequence reads: CATSAFSSNQPQHF. CDR3 nucleotides: TGTGCCACCAGTGCCTTCAGCAGCAATCAGCCCCAGCATTTT.

Concerning this clonotype itself: A read error may produce the germline difference seen at one junction end. This chain uses TRBV10-1 with TRBJ2-2; 8 bases are shared with TRBD2. The CDR3 loop spans 14 amino acids. CDR1 WNHNN and CDR2 SYGVQD come from the germline V gene (reference sequence). CDR3 residues: CASSKGTSTGELFF. CDR3 DNA sequence: TGTGCCAGCAGCAAGGGGACTAGCACCGGGGAGCTGTTTTTT.

This rearrangement joins TRBV10-3 to TRBJ2-7, with D perhaps matching TRBD1 or TRBD2 (5 bases each). The CDR3 runs 12 residues. Germline CDR1 ENHRY, CDR2 SYGVKD. Between the trimmed V and J ends, which lost 4 bases and 2 bases, there was a span of 6 bases. The CDR3 loop reads CAISGDPYEQYF. For the CDR3, the DNA is TGTGCCATCAGTGGGGACCCCTACGAGCAGTACTTC.

The chain has TRBV7-3 and TRBJ2-5, with 8 bases that match TRBD1. V trimming: 2 bases; J trimming: 5 bases; junction bases outside the gene matches: 10. This CDR3 region has 16 residues. Germline assignment: CDR1 SGHTA and CDR2 FQGTGA. CDR3 loop: CASSLVTSRGQETQYF. The CDR3 nucleotides read TGTGCCAGCAGCTTAGTCACTAGCAGGGGGCAGGAGACCCAGTACTTC.

The CDR3 nucleotides are TGTGCCAGCAGTTTAGGTATGGGCCAGGGGGACACAGATACGCAGTATTTT. This encodes CASSLGMGQGDTDTQYF. The chain couples TRBV12-3 or TRBV12-4 to TRBJ2-3; 7 bases line up with TRBD1. This CDR3 region has 17 residues. V trimming: 1 base; J trimming: 2 bases; junction bases outside the gene matches: 9.

V usage is TRBV20-1 and J usage is TRBJ2-7; 10 bases are a match to TRBD1. CDR1 DFQATT and CDR2 SNEGSKA come from the germline V gene (reference sequence). The length of the CDR3 is 12 residues. The junction had 0 bases not matched to a gene; V was cut back by 1 base and J by 6 bases. As DNA, the CDR3 is TGCAGTGCTAGAGGGACAGGGGGCGAGCAGTACTTC. Its protein is CSARGTGGEQYF.

Points on this clonotype: One end of the junction is discordant with germline, which a read error may explain. The CDR3 nucleotides are TGTGCCAGTAAACGGTCGGACGGTGTGACTGAAGCTTCCTTT. It translates to CASKRSDGVTEASF. This chain uses TRBV19 with TRBJ1-1; D not resolved. The CDR3 loop spans 14 amino acids. From germline, CDR1 is LNHDA and CDR2 SQIVND (reference sequence).

This CDR3 reads CAISEERNTEAFF. The CDR3 region has the DNA TGTGCCATCAGTGAGGAGAGGAACACTGAAGCTTTCTTT. The rearrangement joins TRBV10-3 to TRBJ1-1; unclear D gene. The CDR3 runs 13 residues. CDR1 is ENHRY, CDR2 SYGVKD, per germline. V was pared by 2 bases and J by 1 base, with 5 bases between.

The rearrangement links TRBV9 to TRBJ1-2; D gene uncertain. V dropped 0 bases and J dropped 8 bases, with 14 bases sitting between them. The CDR3 is made up of 14 amino acids. Per germline, CDR1 SGDLS and CDR2 YYNGEE. CDR3 loop: CASSVGMLEGGYTF. The CDR3 DNA sequence: TGTGCCAGCAGCGTAGGGATGTTGGAGGGAGGCTACACCTTC.

This clonotype was seen a handful of times. Written as DNA, the CDR3 is TGTGCCAGCAGTGCGGGGGTTGTAGCGGGGGCCTACAATGAGCAGTTCTTC. Its protein product is CASSAGVVAGAYNEQFF. The rearrangement joins TRBV2 to TRBJ2-1; 9 nucleotides line up with TRBD2. Trimming removed 4 bases from V and 2 bases from J; junction bases left unmatched: 9. Germline V gene lookup returns CDR1 SNHLY and CDR2 FYNNEI. The CDR3 contains 17 residues.

This chain connects TRBV2 to TRBJ1-2, with TRBD1 identical over 8 bases. Per the germline V gene, CDR1 is SNHLY and CDR2 is FYNNEI. The CDR3 spans 16 residues. Losses at the gene ends were 4 bases for V and 2 bases for J; bases not matched to a gene: 9. The CDR3, as DNA: TGTGCCAGCAGTGCTTCGGATCGGACAGGGAACTATGGCTACACCTTC. The encoded protein is CASSASDRTGNYGYTF.

The chain employs TRBV19 and TRBJ2-6; unclear D gene. The CDR3 covers 15 residues. The V end lost 9 bases, the J end lost 4 bases, and 16 bases lay between the germline ends. Germline V gives CDR1 LNHDA, CDR2 SQIVND (reference sequence). CDR3 sequence (DNA): TGTGCCAGCAGCGTCCCAGCCGCCGGGGCCAACGTCCTGACTTTC. Its translation: CASSVPAAGANVLTF.

This clonotype occurred a few times. A much bigger clone sits one base away, suggesting this may be a read error. The chain combines TRBV14 with TRBJ2-7; 10 nucleotides align to TRBD2. The CDR3 totals 17 residues. Germline values: CDR1 SGHDN, CDR2 FVKESK. CDR3 sequence: CASSQDITSGNTYDQYF. CDR3 in DNA: TGTGCCAGCAGCCAAGATATTACTAGCGGGAATACCTACGATCAGTACTTC.

The gene calls are TRBV10-3 and TRBJ2-3; 8 positions agree with TRBD2. CDR3 length equals 16 residues. Per the germline V gene, CDR1 is ENHRY and CDR2 is SYGVKD. V trimming: 0 bases; J trimming: 6 bases; junction bases outside the gene matches: 8. In DNA form, the CDR3 reads TGTGCCATCAGTGAGTCCCCGGGGATAGCGGGGGATACGCAGTATTTT. It specifies CAISESPGIAGDTQYF.

This clonotype is a singleton in its sample. The chain couples TRBV19 to TRBJ2-1; possibly TRBD2 for D (5 bases). This CDR3 comprises 15 residues. With 7 bases removed from V and 5 bases from J, the gap between germline ends came to 18 bases. Germline V CDR1 and CDR2: LNHDA, SQIVND (reference sequence). The CDR3 DNA reads as TGTGCCAGTACCTCCAGCGGTGGCAAGGACAATGAGCAGTTCTTC. Its translation: CASTSSGGKDNEQFF.

Notes on this clonotype: One junction end does not reproduce the germline sequence, and a read error may be involved. This chain connects TRBV10-1 to TRBJ2-2, with TRBD2 as a possible D gene (5 bases). Germline lookup yields CDR1 WNHNN and CDR2 SYGVQD (reference sequence). This CDR3 has 13 amino acids. The CDR3 nucleotides are TGCGCCAGCAGTCCGCAAAACACCGGGGAGCTGGTTTTT. It is translated as CASSPQNTGELVF.

This clonotype was detected once. This may be a read error: a much more frequent sequence differs by one nucleotide. V and J are TRBV12-5 and TRBJ2-2; perhaps TRBD2 as D (6 bases). Germline V gene sequence: CDR1 LGHNT, CDR2 FRNRAP. The CDR3 extends over 14 amino acids. The CDR3, as DNA: TGTGCTAGTGGTACGGGGGAGATAAACGGGGATCTGTTTTTT. It encodes CASGTGEINGDLFF.

This clonotype was observed a handful of times. The chain joins TRBV2 to TRBJ1-6; the D gene is possibly TRBD1 (6 bases). The CDR3 covers 13 residues. V lost 8 bases, J lost 3 bases, and 8 bases lay in between. Germline V lookup: CDR1 SNHLY, CDR2 FYNNEI. The CDR3 reads CASEGDYNSPLHF. The CDR3 DNA is TGTGCCAGCGAGGGGGACTATAATTCACCCCTCCACTTT.

The V call is TRBV7-8, the J call TRBJ2-3; no reliable D call. V lost 5 bases to trimming and J lost 4 bases, with 16 bases between them. The germline V gene has CDR1 SGHVS and CDR2 FQNEAQ. The CDR3 covers 15 residues. CDR3 region: CASSIQVESADTQYF. CDR3 DNA sequence: TGTGCCAGCAGCATCCAGGTCGAGAGCGCAGATACGCAGTATTTT.

This clonotype turned up a few times. The chain couples TRBV2 to TRBJ1-1, with no clear D. The CDR3 has 12 amino acids. The V gene lost 9 bases and the J gene lost 0 bases, with 8 bases spanning the gap. The germline V gene has CDR1 SNHLY and CDR2 FYNNEI. The CDR3 spells CARDGVNTEAFF. As DNA, the CDR3 is TGTGCCAGGGACGGTGTGAACACTGAAGCTTTCTTT.